This TCR beta chain was profiled in a study of T cell changes during pregnancy in multiple sclerosis. TCRdb's table, derived via immunoSEQ multiplex PCR, lists solely in-frame clones and lacks some. Of 85,000 to 130,000 clones listed, about nine tenths are singletons. After removal of 3 bases from V and 0 bases from J, the junction contained 0 bases not matched to a gene. The length of the CDR3 is 13 residues. The germline gives CDR1 GTSNPN, CDR2 SVGIG (reference sequence). The source material was peripheral blood, sampled after pregnancy. The rearrangement links TRBV30 to TRBJ2-7; TRBD1 aligns across 9 bases. The sequence was obtained from a female donor with multiple sclerosis, enrolled in a pregnancy study. The CDR3 here is CAWRGQGSYEQYF. The CDR3 DNA sequence: TGTGCCTGGAGGGGACAGGGCTCCTACGAGCAGTACTTC.